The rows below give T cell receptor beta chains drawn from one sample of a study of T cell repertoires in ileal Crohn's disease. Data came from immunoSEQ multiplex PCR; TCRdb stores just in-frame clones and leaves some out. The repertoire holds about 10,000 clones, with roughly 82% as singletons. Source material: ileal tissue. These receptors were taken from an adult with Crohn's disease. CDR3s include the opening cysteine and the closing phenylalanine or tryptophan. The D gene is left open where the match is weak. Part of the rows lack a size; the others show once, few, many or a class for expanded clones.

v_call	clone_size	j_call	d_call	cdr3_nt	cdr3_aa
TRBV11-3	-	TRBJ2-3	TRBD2	TGTGCCAGCAGCTTATCGGGGAGGGCAGATACGCAGTATTTT	CASSLSGRADTQYF
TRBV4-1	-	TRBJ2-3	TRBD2	TGCGCCAGCAGCCAACAGATGGCGGGGGGGCCCACAGATACGCAGTATTTT	CASSQQMAGGPTDTQYF
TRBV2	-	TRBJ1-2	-	TGTGCCAGCAGTGAGGGGGAGGGGTATGATGGCTACACCTTC	CASSEGEGYDGYTF
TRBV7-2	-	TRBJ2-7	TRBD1	TGTGCCAGCAGCTTAGGTACAGGGGCCCACGAGCAGTACTTC	CASSLGTGAHEQYF
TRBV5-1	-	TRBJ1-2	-	TGCGCCAGCAGCTTGGCGGACAGAAACTATGGCTACACCTTC	CASSLADRNYGYTF
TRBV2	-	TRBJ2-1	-	TGTGCCAGCAGTAGTGACAGCAATGAGCAGTTCTTC	CASSSDSNEQFF
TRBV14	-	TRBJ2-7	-	TGTGCCAGCAGCCGGAACACAGGGACCGAGCAGTACTTC	CASSRNTGTEQYF
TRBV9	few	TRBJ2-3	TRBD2	TGTGCCAGCAGCTCAAGACGGGGGGGCATGAGAACAGATACGCAGTATTTT	CASSSRRGGMRTDTQYF
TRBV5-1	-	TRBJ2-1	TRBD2	TGCGCCAGCAGCCCGGCGGGGGGGCGGTCCTACAATGAGCAGTTCTTC	CASSPAGGRSYNEQFF
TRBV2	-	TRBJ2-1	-	TGTGCCAGCGGCGGTGCCCGCGGGTCCTACAATGAGCAGTTCTTC	CASGGARGSYNEQFF
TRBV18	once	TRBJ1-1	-	TGTGCCAGCTCACCTCTCGGGGAGGAGGCTTTCTTT	CASSPLGEEAFF
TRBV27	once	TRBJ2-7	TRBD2	TGTGCCAGCAGTTCGAGGACTAGCGGGGGGGCCTTGGTCCGCGAGCAGTACTTC	CASSSRTSGGALVREQYF
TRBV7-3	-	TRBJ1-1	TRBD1	TGTGCCAGCAGCCTAAGAGGACAGGTAAATTCTTTCTTT	CASSLRGQVNSFF
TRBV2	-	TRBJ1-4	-	TGTGCCAGCAGTGTGTTACGAACAGCAACTAATGAAAAACTGTTTTTT	CASSVLRTATNEKLFF
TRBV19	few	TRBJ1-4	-	TGTGCCAGTAGTATAAGCCAGGGTGAAAAACTGTTTTTT	CASSISQGEKLFF
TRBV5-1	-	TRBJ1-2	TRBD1	TGCGCCAGCAGCTTCTCTCCGTTTTTGGGACAGGGTAACTATGGCTACACCTTC	CASSFSPFLGQGNYGYTF
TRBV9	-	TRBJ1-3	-	TGTGCCAGCAGCGTAGGGCCCCAAGGCGGCCGAAACACCATATATTTT	CASSVGPQGGRNTIYF
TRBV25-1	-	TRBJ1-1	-	TGTGCCAGCAGTGGGACAACGAACACTGAAGCTTTCTTT	CASSGTTNTEAFF
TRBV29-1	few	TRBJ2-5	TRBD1	TGCAGCGTACTCCTGGGACAGGGGACACAGGAGCAGTACTTC	CSVLLGQGTQEQYF
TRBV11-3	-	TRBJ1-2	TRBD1	TGTGCCAGCAGCTTAACGACAGGGAAGATGGGTCACACCTTC	CASSLTTGKMGHTF
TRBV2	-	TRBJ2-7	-	TGTGCCACCTCCCTCCTAAGCTCCTACGAGCAGTACTTC	CATSLLSSYEQYF
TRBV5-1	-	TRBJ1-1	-	TGCGCCAGCAGCTTGATGCCGATCACAGGGAGCACTGAAGCTTTCTTT	CASSLMPITGSTEAFF